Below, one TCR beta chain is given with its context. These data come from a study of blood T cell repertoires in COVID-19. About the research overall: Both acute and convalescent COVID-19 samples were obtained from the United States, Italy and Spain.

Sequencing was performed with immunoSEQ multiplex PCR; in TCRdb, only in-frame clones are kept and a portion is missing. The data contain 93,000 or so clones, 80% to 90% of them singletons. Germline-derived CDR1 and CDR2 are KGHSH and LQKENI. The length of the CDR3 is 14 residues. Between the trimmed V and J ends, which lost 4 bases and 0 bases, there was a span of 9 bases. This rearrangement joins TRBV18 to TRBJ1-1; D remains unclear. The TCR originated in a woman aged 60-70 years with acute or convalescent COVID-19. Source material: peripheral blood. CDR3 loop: CASSREGLNTEAFF. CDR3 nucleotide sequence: TGTGCCAGCTCACGAGAGGGCTTGAACACTGAAGCTTTCTTT.